The rows below give T cell receptor beta chains drawn from one sample of a study of technical replicates of blood from a handful of donors. Measured with immunoSEQ multiplex PCR; TCRdb has only the in-frame clones, and not every one. The table records 66,000 or so clones, roughly 90% of them present only once. The source material was PBMCs. The source of these receptors is a human donor in good health. Some clones in this sample may be carry-over from other donors' samples. CDR3s include the opening cysteine and the closing phenylalanine or tryptophan. The order of the fields is V gene, CDR3 protein.

TRBV5-6 CASSWMTGPPQEKLFF
TRBV4-3 CASSQDRGPDTQYF
TRBV14 CASSQARAGYYNEQFF
TRBV5-6 CASSPGGGSNQPQHF
TRBV6-1 CASSLLDRVGGYTF
TRBV9 CASSVVQWQYF
TRBV7-9 CASSSTGPGEKLFF
TRBV28 CASRVLLTGRGNTEAFF
TRBV25-1 CASSEQSGGANTDTQYF
TRBV6-5 CASRSTPGGRQPQHF
TRBV11-2 CASSLVGSGTRNYEQYF
TRBV7-2 CASRYPPGLAVTGELFF
TRBV18 CASSPPLASSYEQYF
TRBV4-3 CASSQLGQGNLDGYTF
TRBV5-8 CASSLGDMNTEAFF
TRBV19 CASSILGGTEAFF
TRBV5-6 CASSRTGEEGETQYF
TRBV2 CASESFFEQYF
TRBV4-2 CASSQEDNLGNTQYF
TRBV11-2 CASSLVGGGANEQFF
TRBV11-3 CASSLTLSSYEQYF
TRBV5-6 CASSPQGTSGERKFF
TRBV28 CASSGTPTYEQYF
TRBV7-9 CASSGPLAGEYEQYF
TRBV10-3 CAIGGLNEQYF
TRBV5-4 CASSAGYSYNEQFF
TRBV9 CASSASGTEQYF
TRBV19 CASSFTDRVFGYGYTF
TRBV6-1 CASKNRNSGANVLTF
TRBV5-4 CASSFSGTETQYF
TRBV11-3 CASSLDLGHEQYF
TRBV28 CASSSRDRVRSNQPQHF
TRBV5-1 CASSSQDRARYEQYF